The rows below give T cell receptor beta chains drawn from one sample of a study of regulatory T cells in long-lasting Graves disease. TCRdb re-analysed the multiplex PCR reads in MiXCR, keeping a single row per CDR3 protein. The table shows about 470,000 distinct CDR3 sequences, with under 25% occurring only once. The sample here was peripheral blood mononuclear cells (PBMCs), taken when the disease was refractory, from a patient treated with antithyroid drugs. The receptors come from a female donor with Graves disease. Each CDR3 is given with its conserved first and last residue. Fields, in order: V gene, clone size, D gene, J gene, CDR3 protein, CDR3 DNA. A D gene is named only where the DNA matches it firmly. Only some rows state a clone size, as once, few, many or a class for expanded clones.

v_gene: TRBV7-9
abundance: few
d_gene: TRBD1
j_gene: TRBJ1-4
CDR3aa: CASTSTGIAREKLFF
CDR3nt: TGTGCCAGCACCTCGACAGGGATCGCGCGTGAAAAACTGTTTTTT

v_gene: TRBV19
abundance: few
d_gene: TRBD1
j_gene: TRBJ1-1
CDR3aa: CASRPSGGMNTEAFF
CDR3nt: TGTGCCAGTAGGCCTTCAGGGGGAATGAACACTGAAGCTTTCTTT

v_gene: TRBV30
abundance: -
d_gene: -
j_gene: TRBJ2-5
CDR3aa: CAWSQGVTETQYF
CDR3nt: TGTGCCTGGAGCCAAGGGGTGACAGAGACCCAGTACTTC

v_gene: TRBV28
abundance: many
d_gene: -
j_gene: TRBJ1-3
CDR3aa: CASSLSGSGNTIYF
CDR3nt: TGTGCCAGCAGTTTATCGGGGTCTGGAAACACCATATATTTT

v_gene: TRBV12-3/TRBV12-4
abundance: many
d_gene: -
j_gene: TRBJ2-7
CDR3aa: CASSFNRGEQYF
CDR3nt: TGTGCCAGCAGTTTCAACCGTGGCGAGCAGTACTTC

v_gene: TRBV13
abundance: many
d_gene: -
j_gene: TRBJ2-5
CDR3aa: CASTQAGGETQYF
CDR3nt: TGTGCCAGCACCCAGGCGGGTGGAGAGACCCAGTACTTC

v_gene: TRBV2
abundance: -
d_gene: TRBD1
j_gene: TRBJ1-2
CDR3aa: CASSWGQGWEYGYTF
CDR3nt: TGTGCCAGCAGCTGGGGACAGGGATGGGAATATGGCTACACCTTC

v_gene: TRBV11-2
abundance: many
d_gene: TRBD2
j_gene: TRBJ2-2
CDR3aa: CASSLVAGLAPGELFF
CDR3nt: TGTGCCAGCAGCTTAGTCGCGGGACTAGCCCCCGGGGAGCTGTTTTTT

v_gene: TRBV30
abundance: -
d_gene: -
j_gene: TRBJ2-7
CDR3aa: CAWSGGPEQYF
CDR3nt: TGTGCCTGGAGTGGAGGGCCCGAGCAGTACTTC

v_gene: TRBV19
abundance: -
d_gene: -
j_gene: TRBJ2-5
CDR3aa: CASSADLRETQYF
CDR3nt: TGTGCCAGTAGTGCGGACTTACGGGAGACCCAGTACTTC

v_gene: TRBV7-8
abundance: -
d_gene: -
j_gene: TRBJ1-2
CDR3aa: CASSRGAGGDGYTF
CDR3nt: TGTGCCAGCAGCCGAGGCGCGGGGGGCGATGGCTACACCTTC

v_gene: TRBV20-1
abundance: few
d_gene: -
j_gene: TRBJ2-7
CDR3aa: CSAGTERSYEQYF
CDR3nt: TGCAGTGCCGGGACGGAGAGATCCTACGAGCAGTACTTC

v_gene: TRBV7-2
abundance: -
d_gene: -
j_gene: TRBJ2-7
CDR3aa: CASSRTGNDLLLDYEQYF
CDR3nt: TGTGCCAGCAGCCGGACTGGTAACGACCTCCTACTCGATTACGAGCAGTACTTC

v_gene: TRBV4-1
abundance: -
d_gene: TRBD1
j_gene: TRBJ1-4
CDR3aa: CASSPMGQEGEKLFF
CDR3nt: TGCGCCAGCAGCCCGATGGGACAGGAAGGTGAAAAACTGTTTTTT

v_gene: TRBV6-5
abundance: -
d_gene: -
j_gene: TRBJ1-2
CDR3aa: CASSYSPDLNYGYTF
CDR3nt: TGTGCCAGCAGTTACTCACCAGACCTGAACTATGGCTACACCTTC

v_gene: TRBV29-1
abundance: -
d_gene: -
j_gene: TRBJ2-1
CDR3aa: CSVECAEGYNEQFF
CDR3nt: TGCAGCGTTGAGTGTGCAGAGGGGTACAATGAGCAGTTCTTC

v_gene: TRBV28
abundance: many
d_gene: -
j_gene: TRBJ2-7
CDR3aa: CASKKRSSYEQYF
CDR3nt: TGTGCCAGCAAGAAGCGGTCCTCCTACGAGCAGTACTTC

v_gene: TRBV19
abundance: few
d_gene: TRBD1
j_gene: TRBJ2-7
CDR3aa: CASSMRDRSYEQYF
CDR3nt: TGTGCCAGTAGTATGAGGGACAGATCCTACGAGCAGTACTTC

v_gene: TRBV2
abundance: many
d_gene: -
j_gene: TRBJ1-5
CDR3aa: CASRKGLGQPQHF
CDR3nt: TGTGCCAGCAGAAAGGGATTGGGTCAGCCCCAGCATTTT

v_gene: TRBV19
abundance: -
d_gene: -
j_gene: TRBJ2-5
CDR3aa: CASSIHPDNQETQYF
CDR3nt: TGTGCCAGTAGTATTCACCCCGACAATCAAGAGACCCAGTACTTC

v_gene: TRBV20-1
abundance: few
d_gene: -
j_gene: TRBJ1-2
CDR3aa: CSARKQVPGYTF
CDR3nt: TGCAGTGCTAGAAAACAGGTCCCTGGCTACACCTTC

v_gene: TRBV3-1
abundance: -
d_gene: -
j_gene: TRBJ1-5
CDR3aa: CASAAGGANQPQHF
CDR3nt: TGTGCCAGCGCAGCGGGAGGGGCCAATCAGCCCCAGCATTTT

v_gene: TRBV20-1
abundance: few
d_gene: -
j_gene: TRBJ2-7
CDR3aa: CSAPGTRYEQYF
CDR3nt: TGCAGTGCCCCGGGGACAAGGTACGAGCAGTACTTC

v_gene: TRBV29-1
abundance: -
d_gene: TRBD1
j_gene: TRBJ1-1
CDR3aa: CSVGSGGITEAFF
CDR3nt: TGCAGCGTTGGGTCAGGGGGCATCACTGAAGCTTTCTTT

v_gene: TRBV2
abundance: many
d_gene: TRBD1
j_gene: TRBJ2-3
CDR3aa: CASSGGQRAVDTQYF
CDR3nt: TGTGCCAGCAGTGGGGGACAGAGAGCTGTGGATACGCAGTATTTT

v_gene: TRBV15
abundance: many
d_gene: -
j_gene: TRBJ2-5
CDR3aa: CATSRDKGGGQTQYF
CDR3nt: TGTGCCACCAGCAGAGATAAGGGGGGAGGACAGACCCAGTACTTC

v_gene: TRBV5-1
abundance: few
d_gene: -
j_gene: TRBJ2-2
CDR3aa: CASSLEMNTGELFF
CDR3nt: TGCGCCAGCAGCTTGGAAATGAACACCGGGGAGCTGTTTTTT

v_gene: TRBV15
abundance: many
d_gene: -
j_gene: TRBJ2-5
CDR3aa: CATSRDRGPVRETQYF
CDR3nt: TGTGCCACCAGCAGAGATCGGGGCCCCGTCCGGGAGACCCAGTACTTC

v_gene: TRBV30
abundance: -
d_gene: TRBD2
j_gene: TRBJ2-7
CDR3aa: CAWSRPTSGRYEQYF
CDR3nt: TGTGCCTGGAGTCGACCCACTAGCGGGAGATACGAGCAGTACTTC

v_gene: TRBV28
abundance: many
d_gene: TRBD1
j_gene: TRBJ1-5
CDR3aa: CASSRTGVESNQPQHF
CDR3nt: TGTGCCAGCAGTCGGACAGGGGTGGAAAGCAATCAGCCCCAGCATTTT

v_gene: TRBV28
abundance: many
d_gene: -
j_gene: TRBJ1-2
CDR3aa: CASSSPYAGTGYTF
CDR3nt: TGTGCCAGCAGTTCCCCCTATGCGGGAACTGGCTACACCTTC

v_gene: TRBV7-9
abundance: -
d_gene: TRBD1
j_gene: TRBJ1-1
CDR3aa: CASSPGDRGIITEAFF
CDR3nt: TGTGCCAGCAGCCCGGGGGACAGGGGAATTATCACTGAAGCTTTCTTT

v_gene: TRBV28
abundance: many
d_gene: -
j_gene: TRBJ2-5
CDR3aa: CASSLNRVIQETQYF
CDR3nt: TGTGCCAGCAGTTTAAATCGGGTTATCCAAGAGACCCAGTACTTC

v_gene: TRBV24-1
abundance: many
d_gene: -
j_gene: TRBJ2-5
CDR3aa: CATSDLSGVTQYF
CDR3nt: TGTGCCACCAGTGATTTGTCCGGGGTGACCCAGTACTTC

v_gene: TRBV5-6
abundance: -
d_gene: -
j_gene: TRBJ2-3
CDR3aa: CASSLGGESTDTQYF
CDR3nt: TGTGCCAGCAGCTTGGGAGGGGAAAGCACAGATACGCAGTATTTT

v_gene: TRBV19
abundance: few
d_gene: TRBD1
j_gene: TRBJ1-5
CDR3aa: CASRTGLSLRNQPQHF
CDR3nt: TGTGCCAGTCGGACAGGGCTTTCCCTCCGGAATCAGCCCCAGCATTTT

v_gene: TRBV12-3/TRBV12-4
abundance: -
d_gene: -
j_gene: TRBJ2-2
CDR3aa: CASSLNRATGELFF
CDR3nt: TGTGCCAGCAGTTTGAACAGGGCCACCGGGGAGCTGTTTTTT

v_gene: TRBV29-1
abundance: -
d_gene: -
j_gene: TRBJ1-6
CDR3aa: CSDRGFSMRSPLHF
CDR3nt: TGCAGCGACCGGGGATTTTCAATGCGCTCACCCCTCCACTTT

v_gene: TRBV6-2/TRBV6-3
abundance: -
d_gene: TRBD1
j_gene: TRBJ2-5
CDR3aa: CASSYSGTVAGETQYF
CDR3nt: TGTGCCAGCAGTTACTCCGGGACAGTTGCCGGGGAGACCCAGTACTTC

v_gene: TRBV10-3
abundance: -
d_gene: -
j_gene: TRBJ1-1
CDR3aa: CAISPVRGESTEAFF
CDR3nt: TGTGCCATCAGTCCCGTGAGGGGAGAGAGCACTGAAGCTTTCTTT

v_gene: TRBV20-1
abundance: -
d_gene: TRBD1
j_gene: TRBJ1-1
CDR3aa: CSARAGTGGRMNTEAFF
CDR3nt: TGCAGTGCTAGAGCCGGGACAGGGGGCCGAATGAACACTGAAGCTTTCTTT

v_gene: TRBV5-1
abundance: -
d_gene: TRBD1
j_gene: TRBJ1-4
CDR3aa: CASSLDTTGAYEKLFF
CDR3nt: TGCGCCAGCAGCTTGGATACGACAGGGGCGTATGAAAAACTGTTTTTT

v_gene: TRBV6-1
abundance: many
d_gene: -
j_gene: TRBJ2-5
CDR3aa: CASSRPQETQYF
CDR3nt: TGTGCCAGCAGTAGGCCTCAAGAGACCCAGTACTTC

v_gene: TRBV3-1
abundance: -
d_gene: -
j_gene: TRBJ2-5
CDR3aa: CASRQQPGSPQETQYF
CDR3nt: TGTGCCAGCAGGCAACAACCGGGAAGCCCCCAAGAGACCCAGTACTTC

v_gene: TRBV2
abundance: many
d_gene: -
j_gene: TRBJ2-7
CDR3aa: CASSDIGAYEQYF
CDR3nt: TGTGCCAGCAGTGATATCGGAGCCTACGAGCAGTACTTC

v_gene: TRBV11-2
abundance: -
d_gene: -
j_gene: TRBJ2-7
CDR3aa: CASSLRFPSGEQYF
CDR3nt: TGTGCCAGCAGCTTAAGATTCCCAAGCGGGGAGCAGTACTTC

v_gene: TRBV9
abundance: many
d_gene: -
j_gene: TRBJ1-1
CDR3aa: CASSTSDMNTEAFF
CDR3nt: TGTGCCAGCAGCACTAGTGATATGAACACTGAAGCTTTCTTT

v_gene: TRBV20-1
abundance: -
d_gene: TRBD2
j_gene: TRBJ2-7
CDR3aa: CSAGASGGTSEQYF
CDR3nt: TGCAGTGCTGGGGCTAGCGGGGGTACTAGCGAGCAGTACTTC

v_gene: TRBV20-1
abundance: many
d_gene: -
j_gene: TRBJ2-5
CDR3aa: CSAHRTVQETQYF
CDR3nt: TGCAGTGCGCACCGGACAGTTCAAGAGACCCAGTACTTC

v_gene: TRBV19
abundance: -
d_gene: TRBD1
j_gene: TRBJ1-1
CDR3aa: CANSKGTPGTAKPVTEAFF
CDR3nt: TGTGCCAATAGTAAAGGAACTCCCGGGACAGCAAAGCCGGTCACTGAAGCTTTCTTT

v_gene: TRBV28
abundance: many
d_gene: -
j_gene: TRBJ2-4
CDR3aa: CASSQGSKNIQYF
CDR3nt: TGTGCCAGCAGTCAGGGGTCCAAAAACATTCAGTACTTC

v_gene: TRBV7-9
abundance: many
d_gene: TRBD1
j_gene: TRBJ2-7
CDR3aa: CASSRDSSYEQYF
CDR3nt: TGTGCCAGCAGCCGGGACAGCTCCTACGAGCAGTACTTC

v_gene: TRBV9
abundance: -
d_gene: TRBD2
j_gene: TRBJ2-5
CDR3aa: CASSVDSGIPETQYF
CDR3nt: TGTGCCAGCAGCGTGGATAGCGGGATCCCTGAGACCCAGTACTTC

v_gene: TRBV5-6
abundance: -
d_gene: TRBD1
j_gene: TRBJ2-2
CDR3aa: CASSFSTGDATGELFF
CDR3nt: TGTGCCAGCAGCTTCTCGACAGGGGATGCCACCGGGGAGCTGTTTTTT

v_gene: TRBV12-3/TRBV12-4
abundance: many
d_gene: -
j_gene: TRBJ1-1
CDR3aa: CASSFRVRLHTEAFF
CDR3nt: TGTGCCAGCAGTTTTAGGGTCCGGCTACACACTGAAGCTTTCTTT